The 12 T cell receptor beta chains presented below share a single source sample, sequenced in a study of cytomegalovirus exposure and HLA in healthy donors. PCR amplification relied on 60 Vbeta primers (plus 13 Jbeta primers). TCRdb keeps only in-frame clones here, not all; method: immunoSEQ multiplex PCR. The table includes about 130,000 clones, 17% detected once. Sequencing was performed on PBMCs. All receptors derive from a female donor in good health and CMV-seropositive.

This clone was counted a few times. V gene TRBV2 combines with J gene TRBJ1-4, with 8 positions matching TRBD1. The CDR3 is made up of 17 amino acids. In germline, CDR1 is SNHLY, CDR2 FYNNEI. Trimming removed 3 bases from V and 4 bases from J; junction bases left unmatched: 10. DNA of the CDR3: TGTGCCAGCAGTGATCACCAGGGGGCAGGTTTTAATGAAAAACTGTTTTTT. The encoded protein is CASSDHQGAGFNEKLFF.

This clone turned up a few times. In DNA, the CDR3 is TGTGCCAGCAGCGAAAGGACAGGGGGTAGTGAAAAACTGTTTTTT. Protein product: CASSERTGGSEKLFF. This chain links TRBV9 with TRBJ1-4; TRBD1 matches at 10 bases. The CDR3 runs to 15 residues. V shed 3 bases, J shed 7 bases, and the junction held 6 bases outside the gene matches. CDR1 and CDR2 (germline): SGDLS, YYNGEE.

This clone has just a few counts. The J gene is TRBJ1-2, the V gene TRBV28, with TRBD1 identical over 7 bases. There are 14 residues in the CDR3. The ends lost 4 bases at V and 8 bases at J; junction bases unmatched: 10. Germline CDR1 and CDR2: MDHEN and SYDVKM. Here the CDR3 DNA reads TGTGCCAGCAGTTCGCCGACAGGGTTTTACGGCTACACCTTC. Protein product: CASSSPTGFYGYTF.

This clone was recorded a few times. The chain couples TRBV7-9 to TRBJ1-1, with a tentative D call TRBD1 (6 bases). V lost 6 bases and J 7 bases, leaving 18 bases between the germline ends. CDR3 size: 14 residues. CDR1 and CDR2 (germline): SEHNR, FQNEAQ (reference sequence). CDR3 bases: TGTGCCAGCAGTTCCACGGCCAGGGGCGGTGAAGCTTTCTTT. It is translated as CASSSTARGGEAFF.

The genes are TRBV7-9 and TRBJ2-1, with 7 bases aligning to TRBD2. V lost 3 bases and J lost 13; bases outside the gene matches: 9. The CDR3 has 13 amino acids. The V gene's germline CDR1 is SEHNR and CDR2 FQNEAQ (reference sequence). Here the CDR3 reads CASSFGYASGQFF. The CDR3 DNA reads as TGTGCCAGCAGCTTCGGGTACGCTAGCGGACAGTTCTTC.

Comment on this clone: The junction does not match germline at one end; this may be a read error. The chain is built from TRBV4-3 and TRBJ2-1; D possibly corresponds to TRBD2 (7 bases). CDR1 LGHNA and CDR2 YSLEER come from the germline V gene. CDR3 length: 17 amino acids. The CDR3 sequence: CASSQVFGGGPYNEQFF. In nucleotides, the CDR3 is TGCGCCAGCAGCCAAGTATTTGGGGGGGGCCCCTATAATGAGCAGTTCTTC.

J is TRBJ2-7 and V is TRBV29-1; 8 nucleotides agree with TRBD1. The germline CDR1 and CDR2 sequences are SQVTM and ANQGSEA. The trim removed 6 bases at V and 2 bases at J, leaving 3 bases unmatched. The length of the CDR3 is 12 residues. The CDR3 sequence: CSVGQGTYEQYF. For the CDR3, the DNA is TGCAGCGTAGGACAGGGTACCTACGAGCAGTACTTC.

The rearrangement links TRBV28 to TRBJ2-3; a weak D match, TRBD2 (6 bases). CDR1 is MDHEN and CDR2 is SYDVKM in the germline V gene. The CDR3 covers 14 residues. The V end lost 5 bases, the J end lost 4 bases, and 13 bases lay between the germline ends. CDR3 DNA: TGTGCCAGCAGTCCGGGACTCCCCCCAGATACGCAGTATTTT. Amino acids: CASSPGLPPDTQYF.

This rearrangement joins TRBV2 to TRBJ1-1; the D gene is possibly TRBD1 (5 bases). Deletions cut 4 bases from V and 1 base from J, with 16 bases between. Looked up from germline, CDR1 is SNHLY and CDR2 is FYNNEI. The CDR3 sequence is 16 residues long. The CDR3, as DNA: TGTGCCAGCAGTGGCGGCTGGGCCAGGGAGAACACTGAAGCTTTCTTT. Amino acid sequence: CASSGGWARENTEAFF.

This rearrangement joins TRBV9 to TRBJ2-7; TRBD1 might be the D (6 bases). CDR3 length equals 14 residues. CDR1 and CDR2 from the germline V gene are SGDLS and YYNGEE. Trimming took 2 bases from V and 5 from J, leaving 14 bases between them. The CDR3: CASSVQSGDNEQYF. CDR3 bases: TGTGCCAGCAGCGTTCAAAGTGGGGACAACGAGCAGTACTTC.

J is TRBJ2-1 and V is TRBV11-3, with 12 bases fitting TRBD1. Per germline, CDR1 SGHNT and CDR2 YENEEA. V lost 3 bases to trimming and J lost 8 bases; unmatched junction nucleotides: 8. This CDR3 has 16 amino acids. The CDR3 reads CASSLGAGTGGHEQFF. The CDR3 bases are TGTGCCAGCAGCTTGGGCGCCGGGACAGGGGGCCATGAGCAGTTCTTC.

CDR3 in amino acids: CASSLQRGYQETQYF. The CDR3 bases are TGCGCCAGCAGCTTGCAGCGGGGGTACCAAGAGACCCAGTACTTC. V is TRBV5-1 and J is TRBJ2-5; 8 nucleotides line up with TRBD2. V lost 1 base and J lost 0; bases outside the gene matches: 2. The CDR3 is 15 residues long. The germline CDR1 and CDR2 sequences are SGHRS and YFSETQ. The whole variable domain, filled in from reference TRBV5-1 and TRBJ2-5, reads KAGVTQTPRYLIKTRGQQVTLSCSPISGHRSVSWYQQTPGQGLQFLFEYFSETQRNKGNFPGRFSGRQFSNSRSEMNVSTLELGDSALYLCASSLQRGYQETQYFGPGTRLLVL.